This T cell receptor beta chain is from a study of blood T cells in healthy people across ages. CDR1 is SGHTA, CDR2 FQGNSA, per germline. This CDR3 spans 15 amino acids. V shed 2 bases and J shed 4 bases, with 14 bases lying between them. This clonotype was picked up many times. The target antigen is unknown. Study-wide results and limits: Compared with aged donors, long-lived donors showed fewer expanded clones, suggesting selection. Samples with more naive T cells showed higher observed beta diversity.

Roughly 10 milliliters was the volume of peripheral blood drawn from each donor. Every sample yielded at least 6.5 million isolated PBMCs. Through a sample-barcoded 5' primer and a J-beta primer mix, a second PCR was run for roughly 7 to 11 cycles. TCRdb passed the 5' RACE reads through MiXCR, listing each CDR3 protein once. The sample lists roughly 1,300,000 distinct CDR3 sequences, around 55% occurring once. V gene TRBV7-2 combines with J gene TRBJ1-2, with a possible D match to TRBD1 (6 bases). Sequencing was performed on blood. The TCR sequence derives from a man aged 18-30 years in good health. CDR3 protein: CASSLTSGDGYGYTF. The CDR3 region has the DNA TGTGCCAGCAGCTTAACCTCAGGGGACGGCTATGGCTACACCTTC. Based on the CDR3 plus reference TRBV7-2 and TRBJ1-2, the full variable domain is GAGVSQSPSNKVTEKGKDVELRCDPISGHTALYWYRQSLGQGLEFLIYFQGNSAPDKSGLPSDRFSAERTGGSVSTLTIQRTQQEDSAVYLCASSLTSGDGYGYTFGSGTRLTVV.